Below are 26 T cell receptor beta chains sequenced from a single sample in a study of blood T cell repertoires in COVID-19. Repertoires were generated with immunoSEQ multiplex PCR, while TCRdb's copy carries only in-frame clones and drops some. The table lists roughly 180,000 clones, around 85% of them singletons. Sequenced: peripheral blood. Receptors originate from a woman aged 60 to 75 with acute or convalescent COVID-19.

The CDR3 loop is CASRVQGSETQYF. CDR3 DNA sequence: TGTGCCAGCAGAGTACAGGGGTCTGAGACCCAGTACTTC. The chain links TRBV3-1 (or the pseudogene TRBV3-2) to TRBJ2-5, with 7 bases that match TRBD1. V shed 6 bases and J 5 bases; nucleotides not matched to a gene: 6. The length of the CDR3 is 13 residues. Germline assignment: CDR1 LGHDT and CDR2 YNNKEL (reference sequence).

V is TRBV5-4 and J is TRBJ2-3; TRBD2 matches at 11 bases. Germline CDR1 reads SGHNT; CDR2 reads YYREEE (reference sequence). The CDR3 has 17 residues. The junction had 11 bases not matched to a gene; V was cut back by 5 bases and J by 3 bases. CDR3 coding DNA: TGTGCCAGCAGGCATCTTCCGGGACTAGCGGCGACAGATACGCAGTATTTT. Translating gives CASRHLPGLAATDTQYF. The whole variable domain, filled in from reference TRBV5-4 and TRBJ2-3, reads ETGVTQSPTHLIKTRGQQVTLRCSSQSGHNTVSWYQQALGQGPQFIFQYYREEENGRGNFPPRFSGLQFPNYSSELNVNALELDDSALYLCASRHLPGLAATDTQYFGPGTRLTVL.

V gene TRBV6-2 or TRBV6-3 combines with J gene TRBJ2-1, with 10 bases identical to TRBD2. In germline, CDR1 is MNHEY, CDR2 SVGEGT. J was trimmed by 1 base and V by 6 bases; bases with no gene match: 6. The CDR3 extends over 16 amino acids. CDR3 in DNA: TGTGCCAGCAGCTATAGCGGGAGGTTTTCCTACAATGAGCAGTTCTTC. Its translation is CASSYSGRFSYNEQFF.

CDR3 amino acids: CASSARQGRRYGYTF. The CDR3, as DNA: TGTGCCAGCAGTGCCAGACAGGGGCGAAGATATGGCTACACCTTC. The genes are TRBV28 and TRBJ1-2; TRBD1 agrees at 8 bases. V trimming: 5 bases; J trimming: 5 bases; junction bases outside the gene matches: 10. Germline assignment: CDR1 MDHEN and CDR2 SYDVKM. The CDR3 has 15 amino acids.

This clone was detected only once. V gene TRBV5-5 combines with J gene TRBJ2-4; D perhaps matches TRBD2 (6 bases). This CDR3 region has 14 residues. V lost 7 bases and J lost 1, with 12 bases in between. Looked up from germline, CDR1 is SGHKS and CDR2 is YYEKEE (reference sequence). The CDR3 loop reads CASRRELAKNIQYF. DNA of the CDR3: TGTGCCAGCCGCCGGGAGTTGGCCAAAAACATTCAGTACTTC.

The genes are TRBV5-4 and TRBJ2-1, with D maybe TRBD1 (5 bases). The CDR3 spans 13 residues. The germline gives CDR1 SGHNT, CDR2 YYREEE (reference sequence). V was clipped by 0 bases and J by 10 bases, with 11 bases between them. The CDR3 loop reads CASSLGGAREQFF. For the CDR3, the DNA is TGTGCCAGCAGCTTGGGTGGGGCGCGCGAGCAGTTCTTC.

The chain recombines TRBV5-4 with TRBJ2-3, with D perhaps TRBD2 (5 bases). Germline CDR1 reads SGHNT; CDR2 reads YYREEE (reference sequence). The CDR3 extends over 16 amino acids. Trimming left V 0 bases short and J 3 bases short, with 14 bases between. CDR3 in amino acids: CASSLDLVGVTDTQYF. Written as DNA, the CDR3 is TGTGCCAGCAGCTTGGACCTAGTGGGAGTAACAGATACGCAGTATTTT.

V gene TRBV10-1 combines with J gene TRBJ1-1; D is unresolved. The germline V gene encodes CDR1 WNHNN and CDR2 SYGVQD (reference sequence). V lost 8 bases, J lost 4 bases, and 17 bases lay in between. CDR3 length: 14 residues. For the CDR3, the DNA is TGCGCCAGCTTTAAGAGACCTGAGGGCACTGAAGCTTTCTTT. Translating it yields CASFKRPEGTEAFF.

The chain combines TRBV5-1 with TRBJ2-3; no clear D gene. Germline V gives CDR1 SGHRS, CDR2 YFSETQ. CDR3 size: 12 residues. V was cut by 4 bases and J by 4 bases, with 7 bases left in between. This CDR3 reads CASSVEADTQYF. The CDR3 DNA reads as TGCGCCAGCAGCGTAGAGGCAGATACGCAGTATTTT.

This clone was recorded at least ten times. The chain recombines TRBV6-2 or TRBV6-3 with TRBJ2-1; D remains unclear. Germline V gene data show CDR1 as MNHEY and CDR2 as SVGEGT. The V end lost 6 bases, the J end lost 5 bases, and 20 bases lay between the germline ends. The CDR3 has 16 amino acids. Here the CDR3 reads CASSRLTPLMNNEQFF. The CDR3 DNA is TGTGCCAGCAGCCGCCTTACTCCCCTCATGAACAATGAGCAGTTCTTC.

The CDR3 sequence is CASSGGQGEQPQHF. DNA of the CDR3: TGCGCCAGCAGTGGTGGACAGGGGGAACAGCCCCAGCATTTT. The chain employs TRBV10-2 and TRBJ1-5, with TRBD1 identical over 10 bases. This CDR3 comprises 14 residues. Per germline, CDR1 WSHSY and CDR2 SAAADI. Trimming cost V 4 bases and J 7 bases; bases outside gene matches: 4.

This clone was seen a handful of times. The chain joins TRBV3-1 (or the pseudogene TRBV3-2) to TRBJ1-2, with TRBD1 identical over 7 bases. V lost 5 bases to trimming and J lost 5 bases; unmatched junction nucleotides: 8. Looked up from germline, CDR1 is LGHDT and CDR2 is YNNKEL (reference sequence). The length of the CDR3 is 14 residues. In DNA form, the CDR3 reads TGTGCCAGCAGCTCCGGGACAGCTGGATATGGCTACACCTTC. The encoded protein is CASSSGTAGYGYTF.

The J gene is TRBJ1-3, the V gene TRBV29-1; possible D gene TRBD1, 5 bases. The CDR3 spans 13 residues. V was cut by 4 bases and J by 3 bases, with 10 bases left in between. Germline CDR1 is SQVTM and CDR2 is ANQGSEA. The CDR3 sequence: CSVGQNNGNTIYF. DNA of the CDR3: TGCAGCGTTGGACAGAACAATGGAAACACCATATATTTT.

The V and J genes are TRBV6-5 and TRBJ1-1; D remains unclear. CDR1 and CDR2 (germline): MNHEY, SVGAGI. The CDR3 consists of 15 residues. V lost 4 bases and J lost 0, with 12 bases in between. CDR3 amino acids: CASSSRRGMNTEAFF. The CDR3 coding sequence is TGTGCCAGCAGTTCGCGACGGGGAATGAACACTGAAGCTTTCTTT.

The chain combines TRBV2 with TRBJ2-1, with 8 bases aligning to TRBD1. Germline V lookup: CDR1 SNHLY, CDR2 FYNNEI. The V segment lost 5 bases and the J segment 8 bases; nucleotides outside the gene matches: 8. The CDR3 runs 14 residues. CDR3 protein: CASSSDRGKDEQFF. The DNA for the CDR3 is TGTGCCAGCAGTTCCGACAGGGGAAAGGATGAGCAGTTCTTC.

The rearrangement joins TRBV5-1 to TRBJ2-1, with 9 bases that match TRBD2. The CDR3 has 16 amino acids. J was trimmed by 2 bases and V by 1 base; bases with no gene match: 4. Germline CDR1 is SGHRS and CDR2 is YFSETQ. This chain's CDR3 is CASSLLASGAYNEQFF. CDR3 DNA: TGCGCCAGCAGCTTGCTGGCTAGCGGGGCCTACAATGAGCAGTTCTTC.

V gene TRBV15 combines with J gene TRBJ2-1; 10 nucleotides agree with TRBD2. This CDR3 contains 14 residues. CDR1 is LNHNV, CDR2 YYDKDF, per germline (reference sequence). With V trimmed by 4 bases and J by 6 bases, 3 bases remained unmatched. The chain's CDR3 is CATSILAGPNEQFF. CDR3 nucleotide sequence: TGTGCCACCAGCATACTAGCGGGACCCAATGAGCAGTTCTTC.

This chain links TRBV29-1 with TRBJ2-5; D is possibly TRBD2 (5 bases). There are 12 residues in the CDR3. Trimming left V 5 bases short and J 7 bases short, with 14 bases between. CDR1 and CDR2 from the germline V gene are SQVTM and ANQGSEA. The CDR3 region is CSVLSGPGTQYF. CDR3 bases: TGCAGCGTTTTGAGCGGTCCGGGGACCCAGTACTTC.

This chain connects TRBV3-1 (or the pseudogene TRBV3-2) to TRBJ2-2; D is perhaps TRBD2 (5 bases). Between the trimmed V and J ends, which lost 3 bases and 2 bases, there was a span of 10 bases. The length of the CDR3 is 15 residues. CDR1 and CDR2 from the germline V gene are LGHDT and YNNKEL (reference sequence). Written as DNA, the CDR3 is TGTGCCAGCAGCCACATAGCGACTAACACCGGGGAGCTGTTTTTT. The encoded protein is CASSHIATNTGELFF.

The count of this clone is one. The rearrangement joins TRBV10-3 to TRBJ2-3; TRBD2 matches 8 bases. The CDR3 contains 16 residues. Trimming at V came to 3 bases and at J to 5 bases, leaving 10 bases not matched to a gene. Per germline, CDR1 ENHRY and CDR2 SYGVKD. The chain's CDR3 is CAISEYSPGGVDTQYF. For the CDR3, the DNA is TGTGCCATCAGTGAATACTCCCCGGGGGGGGTAGATACGCAGTATTTT.

This rearrangement joins TRBV5-5 to TRBJ2-3; the D is unclear. The CDR3 has 15 residues. Germline values: CDR1 SGHKS, CDR2 YYEKEE (reference sequence). V was clipped by 0 bases and J by 0 bases, with 8 bases between them. The CDR3 bases are TGTGCCAGCAGCTTGGTAGGAGAGAGCACAGATACGCAGTATTTT. Translating it yields CASSLVGESTDTQYF.

This clone was seen a handful of times. The J gene is TRBJ2-7, the V gene TRBV5-4, with D perhaps matching TRBD2 (5 bases). The CDR3 runs to 15 residues. The germline gives CDR1 SGHNT, CDR2 YYREEE (reference sequence). V was shortened by 4 bases and J by 2 bases, with 16 bases between the two germline ends. The chain's CDR3 is CASSPEAATTYEQYF. Here the CDR3 DNA reads TGTGCCAGCAGCCCGGAGGCGGCTACCACCTACGAGCAGTACTTC.

The chain joins TRBV2 to TRBJ2-5, with unresolved D. CDR3 size: 12 residues. The V gene lost 4 bases and the J gene lost 1 base, with 4 bases spanning the gap. CDR1 is SNHLY, CDR2 FYNNEI, per germline. The CDR3 is CASSVLQETQYF. The CDR3 region has the DNA TGTGCCAGCAGTGTCCTCCAAGAGACCCAGTACTTC.

This chain's CDR3 is CASSPRLMCERLYEQYV. CDR3 DNA sequence: TGTGCCAGCAGCCCCCGACTTATGTGCGAACGACTGTACGAGCAGTACGTC. This rearrangement joins TRBV3-1 (or the pseudogene TRBV3-2) to TRBJ2-7; D ambiguous. Trimming stripped 4 bases from V and 4 bases from J, with 23 bases between. Per germline, CDR1 LGHDT and CDR2 YNNKEL (reference sequence). The CDR3 runs to 17 residues.

This chain connects TRBV15 to TRBJ2-5; no clear D. This CDR3 region has 12 residues. The germline V gene has CDR1 LNHNV and CDR2 YYDKDF (reference sequence). The V end was cut by 1 base, the J end by 4 bases, with 4 bases between. This chain's CDR3 is CATSRALETQYF. The CDR3 nucleotides are TGTGCCACCAGCAGAGCTCTAGAGACCCAGTACTTC.

The CDR3 sequence is CASSAGQGAVNEQFF. The CDR3 DNA reads as TGTGCCAGCAGTGCGGGACAGGGGGCCGTGAATGAGCAGTTCTTC. The chain is built from TRBV6-4 and TRBJ2-1; 12 positions match TRBD1. Germline CDR1 and CDR2: MRHNA and SNTAGT. The V segment lost 4 bases and the J segment 7 bases; nucleotides outside the gene matches: 5. The CDR3 loop spans 15 amino acids.